Listed below are T cell receptor beta chains from one sample, sequenced in a study of blood T cell repertoires in COVID-19. Only in-frame clones appear in the TCRdb table, and some are missing; sequencing was by immunoSEQ multiplex PCR. The repertoire includes about 180,000 clones, approximately 80% of them detected once, and roughly 14% sits in the top ten. The sequenced sample consisted of PBMCs or T cells enriched from blood (not recorded which). All receptors come from a man aged 60-69 years who had been exposed to COVID-19. CDR3s include the opening cysteine and the closing phenylalanine or tryptophan. D genes are given only for firm matches. Only part of the rows carry a size: once, few, many, or a class if the clone is expanded.

j_call d_call clone_size v_call cdr3_aa cdr3_nt
TRBJ2-3 TRBD2 NA TRBV5-1 CASSSGLAGGTSTDTQYF TGCGCCAGCAGCTCGGGACTAGCGGGAGGTACTAGCACAGATACGCAGTATTTT
TRBJ1-1 TRBD1 once TRBV2 CASSAMGQGNTEAFF TGTGCCAGCAGTGCGATGGGACAGGGAAACACTGAAGCTTTCTTT
TRBJ2-7 TRBD2 NA TRBV18 CASSRGGRRDEQYF TGTGCCAGCTCTCGGGGAGGGCGGCGAGACGAGCAGTACTTC
TRBJ2-7 NA NA TRBV15 CATTGYPDPYEQYF TGTGCCACCACGGGGTATCCTGATCCCTACGAGCAGTACTTC
TRBJ2-1 NA few TRBV7-2 CASSFRLNLEQFF TGTGCCAGCAGCTTCAGACTAAATCTTGAGCAGTTCTTC
TRBJ2-7 NA NA TRBV9 CASSPGGGIRNEQYF TGTGCCAGCAGCCCGGGCGGCGGGATCAGGAACGAGCAGTACTTC
TRBJ2-2 TRBD2 NA TRBV7-3 CASAAASGSRTGELFF TGTGCCAGCGCCGCAGCGAGCGGGAGTAGGACCGGGGAGCTGTTTTTT
TRBJ2-1 TRBD2 NA TRBV9 CASSVAAGGSYNEQFF TGTGCCAGCAGCGTGGCGGCGGGAGGCTCCTACAATGAGCAGTTCTTC
TRBJ2-3 TRBD1 NA TRBV12-5 CASGLDRVTDTQYF TGTGCTAGTGGGCTAGACAGGGTCACAGATACGCAGTATTTT
TRBJ1-1 NA NA TRBV11-2 CASSLAGLPEAFF TGTGCCAGCAGCTTAGCAGGGCTCCCTGAAGCTTTCTTT
TRBJ2-1 TRBD2 NA TRBV7-8 CASSGLAENEQFF TGTGCCAGCAGCGGTCTAGCGGAAAATGAGCAGTTCTTC
TRBJ1-3 TRBD1 few TRBV5-1 CASSGGQAFSGNTIYF TGCGCCAGCAGCGGAGGACAGGCCTTCTCTGGAAACACCATATATTTT
TRBJ1-4 TRBD1 NA TRBV30 CAWDRGGLNEKLFF TGTGCCTGGGACAGGGGCGGCCTGAATGAAAAACTGTTTTTT
TRBJ1-1 TRBD1 few TRBV7-2 CASRPTGGTEAFF TGTGCCAGCCGGCCGACAGGGGGCACTGAAGCTTTCTTT
TRBJ1-2 TRBD1 NA TRBV5-1 CASSSDRGNYGYTF TGCGCCAGCAGCTCGGACAGGGGGAACTATGGCTACACCTTC
TRBJ1-1 TRBD1 once TRBV9 CASSETGVGEAFF TGTGCCAGCAGCGAAACAGGGGTTGGTGAAGCTTTCTTT
TRBJ2-3 NA NA TRBV27 CASSTDGRPTDTQYF TGTGCCAGCAGTACCGACGGGAGACCCACAGATACGCAGTATTTT
TRBJ1-4 NA NA TRBV9 CASSPLGGEKLFF TGTGCCAGCAGCCCCCTAGGGGGTGAAAAACTGTTTTTT
TRBJ1-1 NA NA TRBV12-5 CASGIGTGRNTEAFF TGTGCTAGTGGTATAGGTACAGGGCGAAACACTGAAGCTTTCTTT
TRBJ1-3 NA NA TRBV5-1 CASSLVTAGNTIYF TGCGCCAGCAGCTTGGTGACAGCTGGAAACACCATATATTTT
TRBJ2-3 NA NA TRBV24-1 CATSDLHPGGTDTQYF TGTGCCACCAGTGATTTGCACCCAGGGGGCACAGATACGCAGTATTTT
TRBJ1-1 NA NA TRBV27 CASSYRGAVTEAFF TGTGCCAGCAGTTACCGGGGGGCGGTCACTGAAGCTTTCTTT
TRBJ1-5 NA NA TRBV19 CASSIARQGSNQPQHF TGTGCCAGTAGTATCGCCCGGCAGGGAAGCAATCAGCCCCAGCATTTT
TRBJ1-5 TRBD1 NA TRBV19 CASSHEPGTGDPSNQPQHF TGTGCCAGTAGCCATGAGCCCGGGACAGGGGACCCCAGCAATCAGCCCCAGCATTTT
TRBJ2-1 NA NA TRBV29-1 CSVEEQFRYNEQFF TGCAGCGTTGAGGAACAGTTCAGGTACAATGAGCAGTTCTTC
TRBJ2-3 TRBD1 NA TRBV7-2 CATATGTGRDTQYF TGTGCCACCGCTACCGGGACAGGGAGAGATACGCAGTATTTT
TRBJ1-4 NA once TRBV5-1 CASSLAARVVEEKLFF TGCGCCAGCAGCTTGGCAGCCCGGGTGGTAGAGGAAAAACTGTTTTTT